Presented here are 20 T cell receptor beta chains from one specimen sequenced in a study of blood T cell repertoires in COVID-19. Generated by immunoSEQ multiplex PCR, the TCRdb table keeps only in-frame clones and is missing some. The data show fewer than 400,000 clones, 85% to 90% seen once. The specimen was PBMCs or T cells enriched from blood (not recorded which). The receptor source for this set is a woman aged 50 to 60 who had recovered from COVID-19.

The chain carries TRBV27 and TRBJ1-6, with 8 bases fitting TRBD1. The CDR3 sequence is 19 residues long. Germline lookup yields CDR1 MNHEY and CDR2 SMNVEV (reference sequence). V lost 0 bases to trimming and J lost 6 bases; unmatched junction nucleotides: 13. The CDR3 sequence is CASSLSETRTGWFNSPLHF. Here the CDR3 DNA reads TGTGCCAGCAGTTTATCGGAAACCCGGACAGGGTGGTTTAATTCACCCCTCCACTTT.

This sequence joins TRBV27 and TRBJ1-4; D unresolved. The CDR3 consists of 16 residues. Per germline, CDR1 MNHEY and CDR2 SMNVEV (reference sequence). The V end lost 3 bases, the J end lost 0 bases, and 11 bases lay between the germline ends. CDR3 coding DNA: TGTGCCAGCAGTTTCCCTTGTGTCGCAACTAATGAAAAACTGTTTTTT. Protein product: CASSFPCVATNEKLFF.

The chain has TRBV19 and TRBJ1-5; 9 bases match TRBD1. Germline loops: CDR1 LNHDA, CDR2 SQIVND (reference sequence). This CDR3 region has 15 residues. The V gene end was trimmed by 5 bases and the J gene end by 7 bases; junction bases not matched to a gene: 9. The CDR3 coding sequence is TGTGCCAGTAGTCTCGGGGACAGGGTCGCGCAGCCCCAGCATTTT. It encodes CASSLGDRVAQPQHF.

The rearrangement links TRBV7-2 to TRBJ1-1; D is possibly TRBD1 (5 bases). The CDR3 runs 14 residues. Trimming took 5 bases from V and 5 from J, leaving 15 bases between them. The germline CDR1 and CDR2 sequences are SGHTA and FQGNSA. This chain's CDR3 is CASSPRQGRTEAFF. CDR3 bases: TGTGCCAGCAGCCCCCGGCAGGGTCGGACTGAAGCTTTCTTT.

The rearrangement links TRBV5-1 to TRBJ2-6, with a weak D call TRBD2 (5 bases). CDR1 is SGHRS, CDR2 YFSETQ, per germline. This CDR3 region has 17 residues. V shed 2 bases and J shed 2 bases, with 14 bases lying between them. The DNA of the CDR3 is TGCGCCAGCAGCTTCGAGGTTTTGGGAGCTGGGGCCAACGTCCTGACTTTC. Its protein product is CASSFEVLGAGANVLTF.

The J gene is TRBJ1-5, the V gene TRBV12-3 or TRBV12-4; D remains ambiguous. The CDR3 is 13 amino acids. V shed 3 bases and J shed 1 base, with 4 bases lying between them. As DNA, the CDR3 is TGTGCCAGCAGTTTTCAGAGCAATCAGCCCCAGCATTTT. It translates to CASSFQSNQPQHF.

The rearrangement uses TRBV28 and TRBJ2-1, with a tentative D call TRBD1 (6 bases). Trimming took 6 bases from V and 7 from J, leaving 16 bases between them. Germline V gene sequence: CDR1 MDHEN, CDR2 SYDVKM. The CDR3 is made up of 14 amino acids. In DNA, the CDR3 is TGTGCCAGCAGACCTCAGGGGTCTAGGAATGAGCAGTTCTTC. This codes for CASRPQGSRNEQFF.

This clone was seen only once. The rearrangement joins TRBV11-2 to TRBJ1-4; 8 bases line up with TRBD1. The CDR3 is 16 residues long. CDR1 and CDR2 (germline): SGHAT, FQNNGV. V lost 0 bases to trimming and J lost 4 bases; unmatched junction nucleotides: 4. The CDR3 loop reads CASSLEGTGRNEKLFF. The DNA of the CDR3 is TGTGCCAGCAGCTTAGAGGGGACAGGACGTAATGAAAAACTGTTTTTT.

This clone showed up just a few times. The V and J genes are TRBV5-1 and TRBJ2-1; D perhaps matches TRBD1 (5 bases). Trimming removed 4 bases at V and 0 bases at J, with 17 bases between. This CDR3 region has 17 residues. Germline V gene data show CDR1 as SGHRS and CDR2 as YFSETQ. In DNA form, the CDR3 reads TGCGCCAGCAGCCCATTCAGGGCCTCAAGCTCCTACAATGAGCAGTTCTTC. As protein: CASSPFRASSSYNEQFF.

V usage is TRBV2 and J usage is TRBJ2-6; D might be TRBD1 (6 bases). Germline-derived CDR1 and CDR2 are SNHLY and FYNNEI. The CDR3 spans 15 residues. V lost 5 bases and J lost 6, with 14 bases in between. CDR3 residues: CASSSQGLSANVLTF. CDR3 DNA: TGTGCCAGCAGTTCACAGGGTCTGTCGGCCAACGTCCTGACTTTC.

This chain connects TRBV28 to TRBJ1-2, with 8 bases lining up with TRBD1. Per germline, CDR1 MDHEN and CDR2 SYDVKM. The CDR3 sequence is 16 residues long. V gave up 1 base and J gave up 8 bases; unmatched junction bases: 12. The CDR3 DNA reads TGTGCCAGCAGTTTATTGTCAGGGGGCGTACCACAGGGCTACACCTTC. It translates to CASSLLSGGVPQGYTF.

The gene calls are TRBV5-6 and TRBJ2-1, with TRBD2 as a possible D gene (6 bases). In germline, CDR1 is SGHDT, CDR2 YYEEEE. The germline V and J ends were trimmed by 1 base and 9 bases, with 11 bases remaining between them. This CDR3 region has 13 residues. In DNA form, the CDR3 reads TGTGCCAGCAGCTTGTGTCTAGCGTGTGAGCAGTTCTTC. Encoded protein: CASSLCLACEQFF.

This chain links TRBV28 with TRBJ2-7; D possibly corresponds to TRBD1 (7 bases). V lost 7 bases and J lost 4, with 11 bases in between. This CDR3 comprises 12 residues. Looked up from germline, CDR1 is MDHEN and CDR2 is SYDVKM. The CDR3 DNA is TGTGCCAGCACCCCAGGGGGGTACGAGCAGTACTTC. Its protein is CASTPGGYEQYF.

This rearrangement joins TRBV7-9 to TRBJ1-2, with D unclear. V was pared by 8 bases and J by 4 bases, with 11 bases between. CDR3 size: 12 residues. Germline V gives CDR1 SEHNR, CDR2 FQNEAQ (reference sequence). The CDR3 bases are TGTGCCAGCGGGAGAGAGGGCTATGGCTACACCTTC. It encodes CASGREGYGYTF.

This rearrangement joins TRBV9 to TRBJ2-2; weak D call: TRBD2 (5 bases). Trimming shortened V by 0 bases and J by 3 bases, and 12 bases separated the two germline ends. The CDR3 is made up of 16 amino acids. Germline CDR1 and CDR2: SGDLS and YYNGEE. This CDR3 is CASSVASGVDTGELFF. CDR3 DNA: TGTGCCAGCAGCGTAGCTTCCGGGGTGGACACCGGGGAGCTGTTTTTT.

This clone was recorded a few times. The chain joins TRBV4-1 to TRBJ1-5; 7 nucleotides line up with TRBD1. This CDR3 has 16 amino acids. The J segment lost 2 bases and the V segment lost 1 base, leaving 5 bases of the junction unmatched. Germline V gene data show CDR1 as MGHRA and CDR2 as YSYEKL. The DNA of the CDR3 is TGCGCCAGCAGCCAAGCAGGGACAGTTGGCAATCAGCCCCAGCATTTT. Translation gives CASSQAGTVGNQPQHF.

The chain has TRBV5-1 and TRBJ1-1; 9 positions match TRBD1. The germline V gene has CDR1 SGHRS and CDR2 YFSETQ. The CDR3 contains 16 residues. The trim removed 0 bases at V and 7 bases at J, leaving 10 bases unmatched. For the CDR3, the DNA is TGCGCCAGCAGCTTGGCCCCTACAGGGGGCGCAGATGAAGCTTTCTTT. Its protein product is CASSLAPTGGADEAFF.

This clone was detected only a few times. V and J are TRBV6-5 and TRBJ1-1, with 10 bases identical to TRBD1. The V segment lost 11 bases and the J segment 5 bases; nucleotides outside the gene matches: 8. The CDR3 extends over 13 amino acids. CDR1 MNHEY and CDR2 SVGAGI come from the germline V gene. The CDR3 sequence is CAGRQGARTEAFF. The DNA for the CDR3 is TGTGCCGGACGACAGGGGGCGAGGACTGAAGCTTTCTTT.

This chain links TRBV3-1 (or the pseudogene TRBV3-2) with TRBJ2-2, with TRBD2 identical over 7 bases. The CDR3 is made up of 16 amino acids. J was trimmed by 1 base and V by 4 bases; bases with no gene match: 6. The germline gives CDR1 LGHDT, CDR2 YNNKEL (reference sequence). CDR3 nucleotides: TGTGCCAGCAGCCTAAAGGTAGCGGGGAACACCGGGGAGCTGTTTTTT. This encodes CASSLKVAGNTGELFF.

V usage is TRBV6-1 and J usage is TRBJ1-2; 10 bases fit TRBD1. Germline V CDR1 and CDR2: MNHNS, SASEGT. This CDR3 has 16 amino acids. V trimming: 4 bases; J trimming: 3 bases; junction bases outside the gene matches: 8. DNA of the CDR3: TGTGCCAGCAGTGGGTTGGACAGGGGGATAGACTATGGCTACACCTTC. Translation gives CASSGLDRGIDYGYTF.